Listed below are T cell receptor beta chains from one sample, sequenced in a study of blood T cell repertoires in COVID-19. Method: immunoSEQ multiplex PCR; TCRdb's copy keeps in-frame clones and lacks some. The table shows approximately 350,000 clones, with 87% occurring only once. Sequences were obtained from PBMCs or T cells enriched from blood (not recorded which). Receptor source: a woman in her 30s who had recovered from COVID-19. Each CDR3 is given with its conserved first and last residue. A D gene is named only where the DNA matches it firmly. Not all rows give a size; the values are once, few, many and, for expanded clones, a class.

j_gene	d_gene	abundance	v_gene	CDR3nt	CDR3aa
TRBJ2-7	-	-	TRBV18	TGTGCCAGTTCACCGGCCCCGGGCTACGAGCAGTACTTC	CASSPAPGYEQYF
TRBJ1-3	-	few	TRBV10-3	TGTGCCATCAGTAACCCCGGCTCTGGAAACACCATATATTTT	CAISNPGSGNTIYF
TRBJ1-5	-	-	TRBV6-1	TGTGCCAGCAGTGAGATGGCAGGGGCACTTCAGCCCCAGCATTTT	CASSEMAGALQPQHF
TRBJ2-2	-	-	TRBV3-1/TRBV3-2	TGTGCCAGCAGCCTAGCGCCTACGAACACCGGGGAGCTGTTTTTT	CASSLAPTNTGELFF
TRBJ2-1	TRBD1	-	TRBV6-5	TGTGCCAGCAGTACGGGACAGCCCTACAATGAGCAGTTCTTC	CASSTGQPYNEQFF
TRBJ2-7	-	-	TRBV15	TGTGCCACTAGGGAGAAATCGGCCTACGAGCAGTACTTC	CATREKSAYEQYF
TRBJ1-2	-	-	TRBV19	TGTGCCAGTAGTATAGATGGACACCCTGGAAGCTATGGCTACACCTTC	CASSIDGHPGSYGYTF
TRBJ2-7	TRBD1	-	TRBV6-1	TGTGCCAGCAGTGAAGACAGGGGATCCCACGAGCAGTACTTC	CASSEDRGSHEQYF
TRBJ1-5	-	-	TRBV4-1	TGCGCCAGCAGCTGGACGGGAGATAGCAATCAGCCCCAGCATTTT	CASSWTGDSNQPQHF
TRBJ2-1	TRBD2	-	TRBV2	TGTGCCAGCAGCCACCCCGGGGGGGAACGTTTCAATGAGCAGTTCTTC	CASSHPGGERFNEQFF
TRBJ2-5	-	-	TRBV5-5	TGTGCCAGCAGCTTGGCCCAGGGACAAGAGACCCAGTACTTC	CASSLAQGQETQYF
TRBJ2-7	-	-	TRBV15	TGTGCCACCAGCAGAGATCGTATCTACGAGCAGTACTTC	CATSRDRIYEQYF
TRBJ2-2	-	-	TRBV19	TGTGCCAGTAATGGGCGCCTCACCGGGGAGCTGTTTTTT	CASNGRLTGELFF
TRBJ2-1	TRBD2	-	TRBV5-8	TGTGCCAGCACCACACTAGCGGGGGCGCCCAGCTCCTACAATGAGCAGTTCTTC	CASTTLAGAPSSYNEQFF
TRBJ1-6	-	-	TRBV10-3	TGTGCCATCAGTGCAGAACCGTATTCACCCCTCCACTTT	CAISAEPYSPLHF
TRBJ1-5	TRBD1	-	TRBV18	TGTGCCAGCTCACAGGGACAGATTAATCAGCCCCAGCATTTT	CASSQGQINQPQHF
TRBJ1-4	-	few	TRBV5-1	TGCGCCAGCAGCTTGGGGGCGGGGAGTGGCGAAAAACTGTTTTTT	CASSLGAGSGEKLFF
TRBJ1-1	-	-	TRBV7-6	TGTGCCAGCAGCCCTTTGAACACTGAAGCTTTCTTT	CASSPLNTEAFF